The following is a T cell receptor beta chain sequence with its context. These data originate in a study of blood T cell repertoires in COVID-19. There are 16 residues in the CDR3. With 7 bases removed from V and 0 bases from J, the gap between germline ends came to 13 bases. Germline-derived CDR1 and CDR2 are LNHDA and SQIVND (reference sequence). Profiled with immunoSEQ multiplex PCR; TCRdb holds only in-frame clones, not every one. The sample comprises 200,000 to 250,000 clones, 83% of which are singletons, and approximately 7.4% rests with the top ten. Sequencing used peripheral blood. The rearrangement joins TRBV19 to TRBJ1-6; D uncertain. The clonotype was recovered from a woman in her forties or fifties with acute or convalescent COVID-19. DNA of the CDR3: TGTGCCAGTAAGGAGGTACAACGCTCCTATAATTCACCCCTCCACTTT. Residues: CASKEVQRSYNSPLHF.